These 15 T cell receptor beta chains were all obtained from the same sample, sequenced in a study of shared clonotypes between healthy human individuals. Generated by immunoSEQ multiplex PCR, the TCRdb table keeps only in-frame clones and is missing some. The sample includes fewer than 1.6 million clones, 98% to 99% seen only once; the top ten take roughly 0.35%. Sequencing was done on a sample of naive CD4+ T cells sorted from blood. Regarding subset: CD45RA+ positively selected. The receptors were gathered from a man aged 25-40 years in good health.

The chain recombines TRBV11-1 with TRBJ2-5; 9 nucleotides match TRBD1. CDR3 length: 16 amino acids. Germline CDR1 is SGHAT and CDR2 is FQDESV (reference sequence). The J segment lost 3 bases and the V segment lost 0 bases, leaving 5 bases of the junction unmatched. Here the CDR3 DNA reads TGTGCCAGCAGCTTAGCGGGACAGGGAACAAAAGAGACCCAGTACTTC. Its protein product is CASSLAGQGTKETQYF.

The CDR3 region is CASSRDRRYGYTF. The CDR3 nucleotides read TGTGCCAGCAGCCGGGACAGGAGATATGGCTACACCTTC. This chain connects TRBV5-5 to TRBJ1-2; 8 nucleotides match TRBD1. The junction had 4 bases not matched to a gene; V was cut back by 4 bases and J by 5 bases. The CDR3 covers 13 residues. The germline V gene has CDR1 SGHKS and CDR2 YYEKEE (reference sequence).

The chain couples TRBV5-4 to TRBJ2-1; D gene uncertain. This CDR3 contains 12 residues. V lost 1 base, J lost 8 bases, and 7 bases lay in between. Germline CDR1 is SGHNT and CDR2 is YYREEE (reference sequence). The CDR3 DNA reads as TGTGCCAGCAGCTTGCCCGATGATGAGCAGTTCTTC. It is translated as CASSLPDDEQFF. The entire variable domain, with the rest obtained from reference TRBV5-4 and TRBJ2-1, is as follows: ETGVTQSPTHLIKTRGQQVTLRCSSQSGHNTVSWYQQALGQGPQFIFQYYREEENGRGNFPPRFSGLQFPNYSSELNVNALELDDSALYLCASSLPDDEQFFGPGTRLTVL.

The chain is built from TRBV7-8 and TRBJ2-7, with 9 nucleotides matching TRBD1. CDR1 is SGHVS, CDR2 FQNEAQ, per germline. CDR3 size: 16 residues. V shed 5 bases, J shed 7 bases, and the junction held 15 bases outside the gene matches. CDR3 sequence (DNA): TGTGCCAGCAGCCTATCCCCCGGGACAGGGCCACTTGAGCAGTACTTC. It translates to CASSLSPGTGPLEQYF.

Here the CDR3 DNA reads TGTGCCAGCAGCGCCGGGATAGCGGGAGGGTCAGATACGCAGTATTTT. It translates to CASSAGIAGGSDTQYF. The rearrangement joins TRBV9 to TRBJ2-3; 11 bases map to TRBD2. Germline V CDR1 and CDR2: SGDLS, YYNGEE. The CDR3 runs to 16 residues. V shed 3 bases, J shed 4 bases, and the junction held 7 bases outside the gene matches. The full variable domain, rest sourced from reference TRBV9 and TRBJ2-3, is DSGVTQTPKHLITATGQRVTLRCSPRSGDLSVYWYQQSLDQGLQFLIQYYNGEERAKGNILERFSAQQFPDLHSELNLSSLELGDSALYFCASSAGIAGGSDTQYFGPGTRLTVL.

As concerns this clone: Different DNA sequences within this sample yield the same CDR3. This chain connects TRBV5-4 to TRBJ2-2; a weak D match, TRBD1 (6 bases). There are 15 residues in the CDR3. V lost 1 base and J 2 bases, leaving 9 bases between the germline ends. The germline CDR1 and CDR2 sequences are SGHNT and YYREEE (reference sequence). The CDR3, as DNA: TGTGCCAGCAGCTTGTTACAGGGCAACACCGGGGAGCTGTTTTTT. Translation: CASSLLQGNTGELFF.

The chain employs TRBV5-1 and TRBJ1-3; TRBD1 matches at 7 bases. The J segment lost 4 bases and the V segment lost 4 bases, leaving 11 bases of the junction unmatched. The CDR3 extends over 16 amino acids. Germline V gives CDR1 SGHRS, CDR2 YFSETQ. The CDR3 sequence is CASSTGQGDSGNTIYF. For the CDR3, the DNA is TGCGCCAGCAGCACCGGCCAGGGGGACAGCGGAAACACCATATATTTT. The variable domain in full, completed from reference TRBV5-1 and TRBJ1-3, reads KAGVTQTPRYLIKTRGQQVTLSCSPISGHRSVSWYQQTPGQGLQFLFEYFSETQRNKGNFPGRFSGRQFSNSRSEMNVSTLELGDSALYLCASSTGQGDSGNTIYFGEGSWLTVV.

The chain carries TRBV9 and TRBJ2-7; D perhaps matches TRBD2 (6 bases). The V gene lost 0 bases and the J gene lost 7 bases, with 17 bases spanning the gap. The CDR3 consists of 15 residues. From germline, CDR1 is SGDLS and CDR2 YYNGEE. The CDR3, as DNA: TGTGCCAGCAGCGTAGGGAGCGAACTAGCATCGGAGCAGTACTTC. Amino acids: CASSVGSELASEQYF.

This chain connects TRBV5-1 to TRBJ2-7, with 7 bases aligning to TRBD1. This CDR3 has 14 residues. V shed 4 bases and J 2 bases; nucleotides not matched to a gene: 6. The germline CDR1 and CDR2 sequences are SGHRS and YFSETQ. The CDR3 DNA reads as TGCGCCAGCAGCAGCCGGGACAGAACCTACGAGCAGTACTTC. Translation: CASSSRDRTYEQYF.

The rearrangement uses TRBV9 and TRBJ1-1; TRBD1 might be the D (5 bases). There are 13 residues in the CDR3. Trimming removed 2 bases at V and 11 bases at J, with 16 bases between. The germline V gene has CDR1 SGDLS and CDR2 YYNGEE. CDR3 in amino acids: CASSVEGDPSAFF. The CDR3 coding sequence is TGTGCCAGCAGCGTTGAAGGGGACCCCTCGGCTTTCTTT.

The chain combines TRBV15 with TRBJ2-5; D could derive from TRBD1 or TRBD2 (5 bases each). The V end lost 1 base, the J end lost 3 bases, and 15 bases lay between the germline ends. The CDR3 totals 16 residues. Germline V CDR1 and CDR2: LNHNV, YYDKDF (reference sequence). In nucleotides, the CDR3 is TGTGCCACCAGCAGAGCCGAGCGTGGGGGAGAAGAGACCCAGTACTTC. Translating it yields CATSRAERGGEETQYF.

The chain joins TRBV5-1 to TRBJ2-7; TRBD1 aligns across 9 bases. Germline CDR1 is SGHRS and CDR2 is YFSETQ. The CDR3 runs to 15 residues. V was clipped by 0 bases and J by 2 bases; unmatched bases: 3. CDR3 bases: TGCGCCAGCAGCTTGGGACAGGGGGTACCCTACGAGCAGTACTTC. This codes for CASSLGQGVPYEQYF.

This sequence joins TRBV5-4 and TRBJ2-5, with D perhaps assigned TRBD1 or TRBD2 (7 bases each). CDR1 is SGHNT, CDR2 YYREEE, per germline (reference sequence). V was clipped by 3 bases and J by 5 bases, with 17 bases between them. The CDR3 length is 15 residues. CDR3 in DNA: TGTGCCAGCAGCTGGGGGGGACAGCCGCTGGAGACCCAGTACTTC. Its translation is CASSWGGQPLETQYF.

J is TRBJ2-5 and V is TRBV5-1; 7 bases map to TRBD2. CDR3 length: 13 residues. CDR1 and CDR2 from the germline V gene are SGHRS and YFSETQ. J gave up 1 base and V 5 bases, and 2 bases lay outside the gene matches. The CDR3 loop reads CASRAGAQETQYF. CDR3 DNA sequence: TGCGCCAGCAGGGCGGGAGCCCAAGAGACCCAGTACTTC.

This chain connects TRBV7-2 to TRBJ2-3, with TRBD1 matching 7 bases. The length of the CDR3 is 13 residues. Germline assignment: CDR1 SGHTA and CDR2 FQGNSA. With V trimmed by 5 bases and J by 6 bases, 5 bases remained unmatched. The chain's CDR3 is CASSDRVSDTQYF. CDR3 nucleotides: TGTGCCAGCAGCGACAGGGTCTCCGATACGCAGTATTTT.